This TCR beta chain originates from a study of memory CD4+ T cells and cytomegalovirus serostatus. Assay used: immunoSEQ multiplex PCR; TCRdb lists only in-frame clones, some missing. The sample contains tens of thousands of clones, around three quarters of which appear only once. The sort gate was single viable CD3+CD4+CD8-CD45RO+ cells for memory CD4+ T cells. Serostatus was set by detecting CMV pp150, pp28, p38, p52 IgG. As for this clone: Antigen unknown.

Study-level points and caveats: Each of approximately 69 CMV-associated TCRbeta sequences occurred in one to five individuals. Suggested: most of the CMV-linked TCR signature lies in CD4+ memory cells.

The source material was memory CD4+ T cells from blood. The sequence was collected from an adult in good health and CMV-seropositive.

The CDR3: CASSSLGRGLRNTEAFF. The CDR3 DNA reads as TGTGCCAGCAGTTCGCTTGGCAGGGGGCTTAGGAACACTGAAGCTTTCTTT. The V gene is TRBV27, the J gene TRBJ1-1; 8 nucleotides align to TRBD1. V was pared by 4 bases and J by 1 base, with 11 bases of the junction left unmatched. Germline CDR1 and CDR2: MNHEY and SMNVEV (reference sequence). CDR3 length: 17 amino acids.